The next 3 T cell receptor beta chains were all read from a single sample in a study of control samples from healthy donors and cancer patients. Only in-frame clones appear in the TCRdb table, and some are missing; sequencing was by immunoSEQ multiplex PCR. The sample lists some 140,000 clones, around nine tenths occurring once. The sequencing sample was made of blood. Every receptor here comes from a woman in her twenties or thirties in good health.

J is TRBJ1-1 and V is TRBV16; D may be TRBD1 (6 bases). CDR1 is KGHSY and CDR2 is FQNENV in the germline V gene. Trimming pared 4 bases from V and 5 bases from J, leaving 17 bases between. This CDR3 has 15 amino acids. The CDR3 DNA is TGTGCCAGCAGCCCCCTTCAGGGGCTGGGGACTGAAGCTTTCTTT. Encoded protein: CASSPLQGLGTEAFF.

V is TRBV27 and J is TRBJ2-6, with D tentatively TRBD1 (5 bases). CDR1 MNHEY and CDR2 SMNVEV come from the germline V gene (reference sequence). The CDR3 runs to 18 residues. V was cut by 0 bases and J by 0 bases, with 12 bases left in between. The CDR3 DNA is TGTGCCAGCAGTTTATCTAGCACAGGCCTCTCTGGGGCCAACGTCCTGACTTTC. Its protein product is CASSLSSTGLSGANVLTF.

The rearrangement joins TRBV11-2 to TRBJ1-3; tentatively, D is TRBD1 (6 bases). The CDR3 has 16 amino acids. CDR1 and CDR2 (germline): SGHAT, FQNNGV. Trimming removed 5 bases from V and 5 bases from J, with 19 bases in between. The CDR3 coding sequence is TGTGCCAGCAGCCCCCCAGGGACACACAAAAGAAACACCATATATTTT. Protein: CASSPPGTHKRNTIYF.